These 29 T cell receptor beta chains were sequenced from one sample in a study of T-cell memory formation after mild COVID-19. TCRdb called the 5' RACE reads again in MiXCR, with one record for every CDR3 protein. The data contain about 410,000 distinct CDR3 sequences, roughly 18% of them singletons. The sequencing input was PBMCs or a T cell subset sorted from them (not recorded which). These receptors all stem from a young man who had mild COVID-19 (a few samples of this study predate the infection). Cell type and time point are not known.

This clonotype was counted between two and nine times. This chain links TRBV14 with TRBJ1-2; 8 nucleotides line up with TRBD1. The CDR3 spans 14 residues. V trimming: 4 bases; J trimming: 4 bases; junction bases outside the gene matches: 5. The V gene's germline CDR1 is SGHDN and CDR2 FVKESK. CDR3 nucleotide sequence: TGTGCCAGCAGCCTGACAGGGGTCTCCTATGGCTACACCTTC. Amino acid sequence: CASSLTGVSYGYTF.

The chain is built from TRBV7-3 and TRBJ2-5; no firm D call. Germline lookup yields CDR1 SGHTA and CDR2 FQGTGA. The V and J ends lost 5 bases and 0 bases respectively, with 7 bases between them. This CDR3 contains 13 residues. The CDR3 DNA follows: TGTGCCAGCAGCAAAGTTAACCAAGAGACCCAGTACTTC. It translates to CASSKVNQETQYF.

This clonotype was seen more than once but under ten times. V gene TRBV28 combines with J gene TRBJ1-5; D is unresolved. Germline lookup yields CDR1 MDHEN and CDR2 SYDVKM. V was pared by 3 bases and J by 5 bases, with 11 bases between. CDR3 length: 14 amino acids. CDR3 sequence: CASSFVYSHQPQHF. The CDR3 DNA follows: TGTGCCAGCAGTTTTGTGTACTCCCATCAGCCCCAGCATTTT.

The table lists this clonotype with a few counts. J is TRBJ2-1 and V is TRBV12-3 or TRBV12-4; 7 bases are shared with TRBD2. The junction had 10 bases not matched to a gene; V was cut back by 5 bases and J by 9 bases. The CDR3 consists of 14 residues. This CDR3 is CASSPPGEGGEQFF. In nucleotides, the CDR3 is TGTGCCAGCAGTCCTCCGGGGGAGGGCGGTGAGCAGTTCTTC.

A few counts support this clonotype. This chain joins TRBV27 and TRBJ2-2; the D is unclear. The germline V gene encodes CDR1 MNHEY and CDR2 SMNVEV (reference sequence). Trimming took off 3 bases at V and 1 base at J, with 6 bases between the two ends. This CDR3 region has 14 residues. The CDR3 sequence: CASSFSRNTGELFF. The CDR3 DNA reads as TGTGCCAGCAGTTTCAGCAGGAACACCGGGGAGCTGTTTTTT.

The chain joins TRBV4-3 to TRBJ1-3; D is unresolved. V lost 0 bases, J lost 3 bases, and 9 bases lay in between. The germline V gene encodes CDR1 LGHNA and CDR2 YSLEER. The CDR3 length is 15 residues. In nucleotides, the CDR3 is TGCGCCAGCAGCCAAGATCAGGTATTTGGAAACACCATATATTTT. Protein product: CASSQDQVFGNTIYF.

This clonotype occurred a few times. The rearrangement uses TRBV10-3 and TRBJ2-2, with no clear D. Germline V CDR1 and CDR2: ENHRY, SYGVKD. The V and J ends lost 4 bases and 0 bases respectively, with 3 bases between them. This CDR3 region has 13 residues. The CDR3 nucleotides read TGTGCCATCAGTGCCCCGAACACCGGGGAGCTGTTTTTT. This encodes CAISAPNTGELFF.

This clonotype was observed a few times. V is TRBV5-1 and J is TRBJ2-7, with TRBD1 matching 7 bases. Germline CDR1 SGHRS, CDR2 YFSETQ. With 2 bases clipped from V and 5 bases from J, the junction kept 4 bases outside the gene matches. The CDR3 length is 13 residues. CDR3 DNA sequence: TGCGCCAGCAGCTTCACAGGGGACAACGAGCAGTACGTC. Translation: CASSFTGDNEQYV.

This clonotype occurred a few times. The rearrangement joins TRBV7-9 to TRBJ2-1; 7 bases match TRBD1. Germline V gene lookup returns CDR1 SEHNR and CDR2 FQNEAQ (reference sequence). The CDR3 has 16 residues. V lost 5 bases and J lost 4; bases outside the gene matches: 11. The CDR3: CASSGEEGQNYNEQFF. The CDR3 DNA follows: TGTGCCAGCAGCGGGGAAGAGGGACAGAATTACAATGAGCAGTTCTTC.

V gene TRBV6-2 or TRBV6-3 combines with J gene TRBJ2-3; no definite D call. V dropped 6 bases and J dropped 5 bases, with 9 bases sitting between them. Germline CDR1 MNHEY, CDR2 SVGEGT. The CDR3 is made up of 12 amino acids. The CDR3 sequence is CASRTGEDTQYF. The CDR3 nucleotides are TGTGCCAGCAGAACGGGTGAAGATACGCAGTATTTT.

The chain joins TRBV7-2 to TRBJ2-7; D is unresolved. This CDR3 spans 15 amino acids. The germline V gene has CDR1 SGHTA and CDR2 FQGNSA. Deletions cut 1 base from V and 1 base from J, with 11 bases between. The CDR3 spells CASSLVAGESYEQYV. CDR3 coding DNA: TGTGCCAGCAGCTTAGTGGCAGGAGAATCCTACGAGCAGTACGTC.

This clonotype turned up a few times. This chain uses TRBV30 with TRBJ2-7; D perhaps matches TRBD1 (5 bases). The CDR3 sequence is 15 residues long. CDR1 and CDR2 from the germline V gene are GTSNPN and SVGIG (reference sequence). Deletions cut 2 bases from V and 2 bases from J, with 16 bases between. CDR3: CAWSHGQGGPYEQYF. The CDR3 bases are TGTGCCTGGAGTCATGGGCAGGGCGGCCCCTACGAGCAGTACTTC.

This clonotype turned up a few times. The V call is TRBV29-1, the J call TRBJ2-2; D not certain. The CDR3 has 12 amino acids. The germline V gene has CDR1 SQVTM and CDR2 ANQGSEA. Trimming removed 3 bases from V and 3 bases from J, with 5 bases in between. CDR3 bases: TGCAGCGTTGAGCCCCACACCGGGGAGCTGTTTTTT. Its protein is CSVEPHTGELFF.

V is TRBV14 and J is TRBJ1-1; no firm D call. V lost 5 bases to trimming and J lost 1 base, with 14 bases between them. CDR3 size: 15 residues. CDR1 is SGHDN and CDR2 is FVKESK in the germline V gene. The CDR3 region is CASSREAGWNTEAFF. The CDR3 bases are TGTGCCAGCAGCAGGGAGGCAGGATGGAACACTGAAGCTTTCTTT.

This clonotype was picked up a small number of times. CDR3 loop: CASSYYLGELFF. In DNA, the CDR3 is TGTGCCAGCAGTTACTATCTCGGGGAGCTGTTTTTT. The genes are TRBV6-2 or TRBV6-3 and TRBJ2-2; no clear D. V was shortened by 1 base and J by 7 bases, with 4 bases between the two germline ends. There are 12 residues in the CDR3. Germline V gene lookup returns CDR1 MNHEY and CDR2 SVGEGT.

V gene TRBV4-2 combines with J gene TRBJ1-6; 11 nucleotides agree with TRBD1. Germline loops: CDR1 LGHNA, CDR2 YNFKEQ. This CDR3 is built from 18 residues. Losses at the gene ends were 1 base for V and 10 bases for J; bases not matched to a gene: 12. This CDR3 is CASSQAGTGGYVRSPLHF. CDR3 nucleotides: TGTGCCAGCAGCCAAGCCGGGACAGGGGGTTACGTCCGATCACCCCTCCACTTT.

The CDR3 is CASSRPDNPYEQYF. As DNA, the CDR3 is TGTGCCAGCAGCCGCCCTGACAACCCCTACGAGCAGTACTTC. J is TRBJ2-7 and V is TRBV5-4; the D is unclear. V was trimmed by 4 bases and J by 2 bases, leaving 13 bases between them. CDR1 and CDR2 from the germline V gene are SGHNT and YYREEE (reference sequence). This CDR3 spans 14 amino acids.

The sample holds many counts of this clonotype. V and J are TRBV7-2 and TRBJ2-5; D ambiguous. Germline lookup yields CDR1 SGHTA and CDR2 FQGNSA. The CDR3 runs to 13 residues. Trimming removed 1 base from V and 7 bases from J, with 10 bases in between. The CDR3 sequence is CASSLGGAGTQYF. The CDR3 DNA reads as TGTGCCAGCAGCTTAGGCGGCGCCGGGACCCAGTACTTC.

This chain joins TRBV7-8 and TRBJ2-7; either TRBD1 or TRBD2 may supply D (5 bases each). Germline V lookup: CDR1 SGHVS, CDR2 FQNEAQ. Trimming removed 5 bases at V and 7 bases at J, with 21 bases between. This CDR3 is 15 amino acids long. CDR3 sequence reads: CASSPRDGLSGEQYV. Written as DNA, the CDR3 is TGTGCCAGCAGCCCACGGGACGGACTCTCTGGTGAGCAGTACGTC.

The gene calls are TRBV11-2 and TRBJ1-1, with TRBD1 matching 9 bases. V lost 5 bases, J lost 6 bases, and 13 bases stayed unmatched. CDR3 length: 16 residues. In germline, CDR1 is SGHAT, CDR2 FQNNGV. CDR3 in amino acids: CASSHVGQGRPAEAFF. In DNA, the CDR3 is TGTGCCAGCAGCCACGTAGGACAGGGGAGGCCGGCTGAAGCTTTCTTT. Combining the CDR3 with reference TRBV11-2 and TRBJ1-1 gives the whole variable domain EAGVAQSPRYKIIEKRQSVAFWCNPISGHATLYWYQQILGQGPKLLIQFQNNGVVDDSQLPKDRFSAERLKGVDSTLKIQPAKLEDSAVYLCASSHVGQGRPAEAFFGQGTRLTVV.

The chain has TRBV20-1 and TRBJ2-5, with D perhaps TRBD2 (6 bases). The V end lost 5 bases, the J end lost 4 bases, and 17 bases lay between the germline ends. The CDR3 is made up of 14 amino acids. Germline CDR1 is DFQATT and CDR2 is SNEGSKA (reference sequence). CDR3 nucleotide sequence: TGCAGTGCTGTGGAAGCTAGCGATCTAGAGACCCAGTACTTC. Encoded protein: CSAVEASDLETQYF.

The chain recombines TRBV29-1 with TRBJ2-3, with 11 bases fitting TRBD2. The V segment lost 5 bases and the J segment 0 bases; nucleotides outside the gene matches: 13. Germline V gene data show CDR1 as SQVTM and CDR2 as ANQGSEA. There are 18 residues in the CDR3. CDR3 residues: CSVTTTSGETASTDTQYF. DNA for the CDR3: TGCAGCGTTACCACGACTAGCGGGGAGACGGCTAGCACAGATACGCAGTATTTT.

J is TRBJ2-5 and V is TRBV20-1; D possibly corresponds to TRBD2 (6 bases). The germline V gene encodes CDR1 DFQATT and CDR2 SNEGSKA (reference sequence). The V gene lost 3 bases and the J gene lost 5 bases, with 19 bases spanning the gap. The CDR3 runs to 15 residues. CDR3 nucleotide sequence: TGCAGTGCTAGTCCGAGCGGGTACCCCGGCGAGACCCAGTACTTC. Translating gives CSASPSGYPGETQYF.

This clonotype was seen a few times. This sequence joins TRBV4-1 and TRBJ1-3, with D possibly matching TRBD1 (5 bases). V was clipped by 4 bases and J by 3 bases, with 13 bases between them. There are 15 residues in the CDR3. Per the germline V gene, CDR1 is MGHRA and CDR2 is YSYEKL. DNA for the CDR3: TGCGCCAGCAGCCGCTACCGGGACTATGGAAACACCATATATTTT. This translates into CASSRYRDYGNTIYF.

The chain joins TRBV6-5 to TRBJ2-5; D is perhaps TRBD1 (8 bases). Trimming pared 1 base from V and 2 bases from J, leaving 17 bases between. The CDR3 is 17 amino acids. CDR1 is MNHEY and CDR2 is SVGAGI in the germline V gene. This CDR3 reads CASSYLQTGGAQETQYF. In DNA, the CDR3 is TGTGCCAGCAGTTACTTGCAAACAGGGGGGGCACAAGAGACCCAGTACTTC.

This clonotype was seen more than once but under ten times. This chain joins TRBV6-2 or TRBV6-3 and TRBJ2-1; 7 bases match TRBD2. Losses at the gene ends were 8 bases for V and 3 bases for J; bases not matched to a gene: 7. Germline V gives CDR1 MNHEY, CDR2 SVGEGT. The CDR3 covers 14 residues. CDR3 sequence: CASFSPSGYNEQFF. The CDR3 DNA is TGTGCCAGCTTCTCCCCTAGCGGCTACAATGAGCAGTTCTTC.

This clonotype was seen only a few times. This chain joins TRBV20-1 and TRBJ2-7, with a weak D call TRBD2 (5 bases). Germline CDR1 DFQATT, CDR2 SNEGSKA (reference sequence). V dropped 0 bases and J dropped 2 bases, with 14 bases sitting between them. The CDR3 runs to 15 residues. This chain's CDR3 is CSARDVGVATYEQYF. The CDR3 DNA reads TGCAGTGCTAGAGATGTCGGGGTAGCGACCTACGAGCAGTACTTC.

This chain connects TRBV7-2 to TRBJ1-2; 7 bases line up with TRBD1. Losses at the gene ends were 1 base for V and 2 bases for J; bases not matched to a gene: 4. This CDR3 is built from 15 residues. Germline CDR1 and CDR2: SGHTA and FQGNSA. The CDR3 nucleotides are TGTGCCAGCAGCTTAGTAGAAGGGGGCAACTATGGCTACACCTTC. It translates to CASSLVEGGNYGYTF.

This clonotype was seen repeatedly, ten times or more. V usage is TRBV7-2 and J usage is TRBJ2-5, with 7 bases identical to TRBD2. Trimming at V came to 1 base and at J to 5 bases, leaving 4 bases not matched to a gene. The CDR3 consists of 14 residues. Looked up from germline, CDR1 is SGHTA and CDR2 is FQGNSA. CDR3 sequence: CASSLVYGGETQYF. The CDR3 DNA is TGTGCCAGCAGCTTAGTATACGGGGGGGAGACCCAGTACTTC.